This TCR beta chain was documented in a study of blood T cell repertoires in COVID-19. For the study at large: Sites in the United States, Italy and Spain provided acute and convalescent COVID-19 samples. Nucleic acid was either cDNA or gDNA, and it came from T cells, B-cell-depleted T cells, or PBMCs.

Germline CDR1 is SGHTA and CDR2 is FQGNSA. V shed 7 bases, J shed 8 bases, and the junction held 13 bases outside the gene matches. The CDR3 length is 14 residues. In the authors' workflow: Amplification with reference gene primers provided the estimates of nucleated cell counts. Libraries were prepared by immunoSEQ multiplex PCR; TCRdb keeps only in-frame clonotypes and omits some of them. The DNA was the basis for D and trimming; V, J and clone size are from that table. There are more than 100,000 clones in the sample; 75% to 90% occur only once, and more than 25% lies in the top ten. Sequenced input: peripheral blood. This clonotype was obtained from a woman in her sixties or seventies with acute or convalescent COVID-19. This chain uses TRBV7-2 with TRBJ1-2, with TRBD1 identical over 7 bases. For the CDR3, the DNA is TGTGCCAGCACCCCCTACGGACAGGCTCTGGGCTACACCTTC. It codes for CASTPYGQALGYTF. Full variable domain (rest looked up from reference TRBV7-2 and TRBJ1-2): GAGVSQSPSNKVTEKGKDVELRCDPISGHTALYWYRQSLGQGLEFLIYFQGNSAPDKSGLPSDRFSAERTGGSVSTLTIQRTQQEDSAVYLCASTPYGQALGYTFGSGTRLTVV.